This T cell receptor beta chain was captured in a study of cytomegalovirus exposure and HLA in healthy donors. Broader study findings: Some V segments, TRBV6-2 and TRBV6-3 among them, were indistinguishable and were therefore excluded.

PCR involved 60 Vbeta and 13 Jbeta primers. Libraries were prepared by immunoSEQ multiplex PCR; TCRdb keeps only in-frame clonotypes and omits some of them. The sample includes 45,000 to 70,000 clones. A note on this clone: The antigen remains unidentified.

In germline, CDR1 is MNHEY, CDR2 SMNVEV (reference sequence). The CDR3 runs to 16 residues. After removal of 6 bases from V and 2 bases from J, the junction contained 12 bases not matched to a gene. The TCR was taken from a woman aged 25-40 years in good health and CMV-seropositive. V is TRBV27 and J is TRBJ2-7; 8 bases map to TRBD2. The sequenced sample was PBMCs. The CDR3 DNA sequence: TGTGCCAGCAGCCGCCGTGGGCTTAGCGGGACCTACGAGCAGTACTTC. Its translation: CASSRRGLSGTYEQYF.